Listed below are T cell receptor beta chains from one sample, sequenced in a study of blood T cells in healthy people across ages. Each CDR3 protein gets one entry after TCRdb re-called the 5' RACE reads with MiXCR. The sample gives hundreds of thousands of distinct CDR3 sequences, 20% to 25% of which show up once; more than 3% is in the top ten. The specimen was blood. Every receptor here comes from a man in his 70s in good health. The CDR3 runs from the conserved cysteine through the conserved F or W. Each record gives: clone size, V gene, D gene, J gene, CDR3 DNA, CDR3 protein. The D gene is left open where the match is weak. Some rows have no size entry. The others give once, few or many, or a class for an expanded clone.

clone_size: few
v_call: TRBV18
d_call: .
j_call: TRBJ2-5
cdr3_nt: TGTGCCAGCTCTGTTAGAGTGGATACACAAGAGACCCAGTACTTC
cdr3_aa: CASSVRVDTQETQYF

clone_size: .
v_call: TRBV2
d_call: .
j_call: TRBJ2-5
cdr3_nt: TGTGCCAGCTCACCAGAACGCGGAGAGACCCAGTACTTC
cdr3_aa: CASSPERGETQYF

clone_size: .
v_call: TRBV15
d_call: .
j_call: TRBJ2-4
cdr3_nt: TGTGCCACCAGCAGAGATTGGCAGGCGGGAAACATTCAGTACTTC
cdr3_aa: CATSRDWQAGNIQYF

clone_size: .
v_call: TRBV3-1
d_call: .
j_call: TRBJ2-3
cdr3_nt: TGTGCCAGCAGCCAAGATCCCAGGGCTACGCAGTATTTT
cdr3_aa: CASSQDPRATQYF

clone_size: .
v_call: TRBV7-3
d_call: TRBD2
j_call: TRBJ2-7
cdr3_nt: TGTGCCAGCAGCTTATTGGGAGGGAGCTCCTACGAGCAGTACTTC
cdr3_aa: CASSLLGGSSYEQYF

clone_size: few
v_call: TRBV28
d_call: TRBD1
j_call: TRBJ2-5
cdr3_nt: TGTGCCAGCAGTTTCGGAGGACAGGGAGAAGAGACCCAGTACTTC
cdr3_aa: CASSFGGQGEETQYF

clone_size: few
v_call: TRBV5-1
d_call: TRBD1
j_call: TRBJ2-7
cdr3_nt: TGCGCCAGCAGCTTGGCACCGGACAGGTTGACCTACGAGCAGTACTTC
cdr3_aa: CASSLAPDRLTYEQYF

clone_size: .
v_call: TRBV28
d_call: TRBD2
j_call: TRBJ2-7
cdr3_nt: TGTGCCAGCAGCGCCGTCCTAGCGGGAGGCTCCTACGAGCAGTACTTC
cdr3_aa: CASSAVLAGGSYEQYF

clone_size: .
v_call: TRBV5-1
d_call: .
j_call: TRBJ1-1
cdr3_nt: TGCGCCAGCAGCTTGGACAGGTATGAAGCTTTCTTT
cdr3_aa: CASSLDRYEAFF

clone_size: many
v_call: TRBV20-1
d_call: TRBD2
j_call: TRBJ2-3
cdr3_nt: TGCAGTGCAAGGGAGGCGGGAGGGAGCACAGATACGCAGTATTTT
cdr3_aa: CSAREAGGSTDTQYF

clone_size: few
v_call: TRBV7-3
d_call: TRBD1
j_call: TRBJ2-6
cdr3_nt: TGTGCCAGCAGCAAGACAGGGACAGGGGCCAACGTCCTGACTTTC
cdr3_aa: CASSKTGTGANVLTF

clone_size: few
v_call: TRBV20-1
d_call: TRBD2
j_call: TRBJ2-1
cdr3_nt: TGCAGTGCCAGGACTAGCGGTTACAATGAGCAGTTCTTC
cdr3_aa: CSARTSGYNEQFF

clone_size: many
v_call: TRBV5-6
d_call: .
j_call: TRBJ2-2
cdr3_nt: TGTGCCAGCAGCCCTACAACGAACACCGGGGAGCTGTTTTTT
cdr3_aa: CASSPTTNTGELFF

clone_size: .
v_call: TRBV19
d_call: TRBD1
j_call: TRBJ1-1
cdr3_nt: TGTGCCAGTACCTGGACAGGGTCCACGATGGGGAACACTGAAGCTTTCTTT
cdr3_aa: CASTWTGSTMGNTEAFF

clone_size: few
v_call: TRBV7-9
d_call: TRBD2
j_call: TRBJ2-5
cdr3_nt: TGTGCCAGCAGCTCACTGCCTGGGACTAGCGGGAACCTCCAAGAGACCCAGTACTTC
cdr3_aa: CASSSLPGTSGNLQETQYF

clone_size: .
v_call: TRBV21-1
d_call: .
j_call: TRBJ2-2
cdr3_nt: TGTGCCAGCAGCAATATATCGGCAGGGTTCACCGGGGAGCTGTTTTTT
cdr3_aa: CASSNISAGFTGELFF

clone_size: .
v_call: TRBV20-1
d_call: .
j_call: TRBJ1-2
cdr3_nt: TGCAGTGCTAGAGATCAAGTAGATAACTATGGCTACACCTTC
cdr3_aa: CSARDQVDNYGYTF

clone_size: few
v_call: TRBV6-2/TRBV6-3
d_call: .
j_call: TRBJ1-1
cdr3_nt: TGTGCCAGCAGTTACTGGTCGGTCGGCAGGGAAGCTTTCTTT
cdr3_aa: CASSYWSVGREAFF